This T cell receptor (beta chain) emerged from a study of blood T cell repertoires in COVID-19. About the research overall: Italy, Spain and the United States were the sources of the convalescent and acute COVID-19 samples. Sample material is recorded as cDNA or gDNA derived from T cells, B-cell-depleted T cells, or PBMCs.

Study processing details: Amplification of reference gene primers was used by the study to estimate nucleated cell counts. Libraries were prepared by immunoSEQ multiplex PCR; TCRdb keeps only in-frame clonotypes and omits some of them. For V, J and clone size, that table is used; D and trimming come from the DNA. The sample consists of tens of thousands of clones, 85% to 90% of them appearing once. This sequence was found in a man aged 80 or over with acute or convalescent COVID-19. The sample consisted of peripheral blood.

CDR3 residues: CASSIIAGTDTQYF. The CDR3 DNA sequence: TGTGCCAGTAGTATTATAGCGGGCACAGATACGCAGTATTTT. The chain is built from TRBV19 and TRBJ2-3, with D possibly matching TRBD2 (6 bases). The V end was cut by 3 bases, the J end by 1 base, with 8 bases between. The CDR3 loop spans 14 amino acids. From germline, CDR1 is LNHDA and CDR2 SQIVND (reference sequence). Complete variable domain (other parts from reference TRBV19 and TRBJ2-3): DGGITQSPKYLFRKEGQNVTLSCEQNLNHDAMYWYRQDPGQGLRLIYYSQIVNDFQKGDIAEGYSVSREKKESFPLTVTSAQKNPTAFYLCASSIIAGTDTQYFGPGTRLTVL.